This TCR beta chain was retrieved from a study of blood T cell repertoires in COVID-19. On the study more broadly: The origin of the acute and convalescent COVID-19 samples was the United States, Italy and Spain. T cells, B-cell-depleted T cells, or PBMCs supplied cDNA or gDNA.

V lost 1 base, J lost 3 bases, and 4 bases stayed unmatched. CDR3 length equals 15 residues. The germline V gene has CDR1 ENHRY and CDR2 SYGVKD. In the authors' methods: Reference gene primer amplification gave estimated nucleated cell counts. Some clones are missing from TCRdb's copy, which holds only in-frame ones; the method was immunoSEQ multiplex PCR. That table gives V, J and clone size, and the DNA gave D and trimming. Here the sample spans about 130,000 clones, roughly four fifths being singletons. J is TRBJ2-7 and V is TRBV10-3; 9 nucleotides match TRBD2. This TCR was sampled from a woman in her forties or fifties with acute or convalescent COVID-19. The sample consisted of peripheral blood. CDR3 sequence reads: CAISEFRLADYEQYF. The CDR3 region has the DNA TGTGCCATCAGTGAGTTCCGACTAGCGGACTACGAGCAGTACTTC.